Below are 23 T cell receptor beta chains sequenced from a single sample in a study of OX40 agonist ivuxolimab in advanced cancers. The library was prepared using the immunoSEQ multiplex PCR assay. As stored in TCRdb, this immuneACCESS dataset retains in-frame rearrangements with V and J assigned. A fraction of the clones does not appear; measured against another copy, unresolved V genes explain less than half of the discrepancy, and the remainder lacks a known reason. The sample table records around 75,000 clones; 89% of these occur just once. The ten largest make up around 2.5% of the sample. Sequencing was performed on CD4+ or CD8+ T cells sorted from blood, taken in a trial of the OX40 agonist ivuxolimab. Receptor source: an adult with an advanced solid tumor such as melanoma, head and neck, liver or kidney cancer.

V usage is TRBV5-4 and J usage is TRBJ2-3; 7 positions match TRBD2. Germline V lookup: CDR1 SGHNT, CDR2 YYREEE (reference sequence). The length of the CDR3 is 16 residues. V was clipped by 0 bases and J by 9 bases; unmatched bases: 13. The CDR3 DNA follows: TGTGCCAGCAGCTTGGACCCAAGCGGGGCCCTTTGGACGCAGTATTTT. This sequence encodes CASSLDPSGALWTQYF.

The count of this clone is one. The chain combines TRBV15 with TRBJ1-1; 8 bases map to TRBD1. Germline CDR1 is LNHNV and CDR2 is YYDKDF (reference sequence). The ends lost 1 base at V and 12 bases at J; junction bases unmatched: 10. This CDR3 comprises 14 residues. The CDR3 loop reads CATSRGRQGALTFF. Here the CDR3 DNA reads TGTGCCACCAGCAGAGGGCGGCAGGGGGCCTTGACTTTCTTT.

V is TRBV15 and J is TRBJ2-7; no firm D call. CDR3 length equals 15 residues. Germline V lookup: CDR1 LNHNV, CDR2 YYDKDF (reference sequence). Trimming took off 0 bases at V and 2 bases at J, with 11 bases between the two ends. The CDR3 spells CATSRDKLEPYEQYF. The CDR3 bases are TGTGCCACCAGCAGAGATAAACTCGAACCCTACGAGCAGTACTTC.

The chain is built from TRBV5-5 and TRBJ2-7, with 8 bases that match TRBD1. The CDR3 totals 14 residues. CDR1 and CDR2 from the germline V gene are SGHKS and YYEKEE (reference sequence). Trimming removed 1 base from V and 4 bases from J; junction bases left unmatched: 4. CDR3 protein: CASSLTGGGYEQYF. The DNA of the CDR3 is TGTGCCAGCAGCTTGACAGGGGGTGGTTACGAGCAGTACTTC.

This chain connects TRBV11-2 to TRBJ1-1; D gene ambiguous. Germline loops: CDR1 SGHAT, CDR2 FQNNGV. There are 13 residues in the CDR3. V was shortened by 5 bases and J by 3 bases, with 10 bases between the two germline ends. The CDR3 is CASSRSYDTEAFF. The CDR3, as DNA: TGTGCCAGCAGCCGTAGCTATGACACTGAAGCTTTCTTT.

This clone has a handful of counts. Different DNA sequences within this sample yield the same CDR3. This chain joins TRBV30 and TRBJ2-1; TRBD2 aligns across 8 bases. The CDR3 is 16 residues long. CDR1 is GTSNPN, CDR2 SVGIG, per germline (reference sequence). V was pared by 1 base and J by 0 bases, with 5 bases of the junction left unmatched. The CDR3 sequence: CAWSGGGGPSYNEQFF. CDR3 in DNA: TGTGCCTGGAGTGGGGGCGGGGGGCCCTCCTACAATGAGCAGTTCTTC.

This clone was counted a single time. This CDR3 reads CASSTPTGELFF. The CDR3 DNA follows: TGTGCCAGCAGTACCCCCACCGGGGAGCTGTTTTTT. This chain joins TRBV28 and TRBJ2-2; unclear D gene. V gave up 5 bases and J gave up 4 bases, with 5 bases separating them. Germline V gives CDR1 MDHEN, CDR2 SYDVKM. The CDR3 spans 12 residues.

The chain uses TRBV18 and TRBJ2-3, with a tentative D call TRBD1 (5 bases). Germline V CDR1 and CDR2: KGHSH, LQKENI. The CDR3 length is 15 residues. Trimming removed 1 base at V and 5 bases at J, with 13 bases between. Here the CDR3 reads CASSPRAGSGDTQYF. CDR3 DNA sequence: TGTGCCAGCTCACCACGGGCAGGGTCCGGAGATACGCAGTATTTT.

The chain recombines TRBV6-5 with TRBJ2-7, with 10 bases matching TRBD2. Losses at the gene ends were 6 bases for V and 1 base for J; bases not matched to a gene: 6. This CDR3 is 15 amino acids long. Germline V gene data show CDR1 as MNHEY and CDR2 as SVGAGI. In DNA form, the CDR3 reads TGTGCCAGCAGATCCTGGACTAGCGGATCCTACGAGCAGTACTTC. This gives the protein CASRSWTSGSYEQYF.

This clone has just one count. The V gene is TRBV18, the J gene TRBJ1-5; 8 nucleotides align to TRBD1. The CDR3 contains 16 residues. Looked up from germline, CDR1 is KGHSH and CDR2 is LQKENI. V was clipped by 3 bases and J by 1 base; unmatched bases: 5. Here the CDR3 DNA reads TGTGCCAGCTCACCCTCTGGACAGGGAAGCAATCAGCCCCAGCATTTT. This gives the protein CASSPSGQGSNQPQHF.

V is TRBV6-5 and J is TRBJ1-2; the D is unclear. The CDR3 contains 12 residues. In germline, CDR1 is MNHEY, CDR2 SVGAGI. With 4 bases removed from V and 4 bases from J, the gap between germline ends came to 7 bases. CDR3 residues: CASSWHAYGYTF. DNA for the CDR3: TGTGCCAGCAGTTGGCACGCCTATGGCTACACCTTC.

This sequence joins TRBV6-1 and TRBJ2-7; no definite D call. The length of the CDR3 is 12 residues. The germline CDR1 and CDR2 sequences are MNHNS and SASEGT. The V gene lost 6 bases and the J gene lost 3 bases, with 9 bases spanning the gap. The CDR3 sequence: CASRGLIYEQYF. The CDR3, as DNA: TGTGCCAGCAGGGGTCTTATCTACGAGCAGTACTTC.

This rearrangement joins TRBV6-5 to TRBJ2-1; a weak D match, TRBD1 (6 bases). Germline V lookup: CDR1 MNHEY, CDR2 SVGAGI. Trimming removed 2 bases from V and 8 bases from J, with 10 bases in between. The CDR3 runs 13 residues. This CDR3 reads CASSYRQAHEQFF. CDR3 DNA: TGTGCCAGCAGTTACCGACAGGCCCATGAGCAGTTCTTC.

The gene calls are TRBV28 and TRBJ1-3; D is undetermined. The germline gives CDR1 MDHEN, CDR2 SYDVKM. There are 17 residues in the CDR3. Trimming took off 5 bases at V and 1 base at J, with 18 bases between the two ends. CDR3 region: CASSSPAVGISGNTIYF. For the CDR3, the DNA is TGTGCCAGCAGTAGTCCCGCGGTGGGGATATCTGGAAACACCATATATTTT.

The genes are TRBV27 and TRBJ2-2; TRBD1 matches 8 bases. Germline CDR1 is MNHEY and CDR2 is SMNVEV (reference sequence). The CDR3 contains 15 residues. V lost 5 bases, J lost 0 bases, and 2 bases stayed unmatched. The CDR3: CASSAQGANTGELFF. The CDR3 DNA is TGTGCCAGCAGTGCACAGGGGGCGAACACCGGGGAGCTGTTTTTT.

This clone was picked up one time. The rearrangement uses TRBV5-1 and TRBJ2-2; the D is unclear. Per the germline V gene, CDR1 is SGHRS and CDR2 is YFSETQ. The CDR3 length is 16 residues. Trimming pared 4 bases from V and 0 bases from J, leaving 13 bases between. The CDR3 region has the DNA TGCGCCAGCAGCCCCACGGGCAGGACGAACACCGGGGAGCTGTTTTTT. This gives the protein CASSPTGRTNTGELFF.

This chain joins TRBV11-2 and TRBJ2-7, with D tentatively TRBD1 (6 bases). Trimming removed 5 bases from V and 4 bases from J, with 9 bases in between. The CDR3 is 12 amino acids. Germline values: CDR1 SGHAT, CDR2 FQNNGV. In nucleotides, the CDR3 is TGTGCCAGCAGCCAGGACAGATACGAGCAGTACTTC. Its translation: CASSQDRYEQYF.

V usage is TRBV30 and J usage is TRBJ2-3; the D gene is possibly TRBD2 (6 bases). The length of the CDR3 is 14 residues. V lost 5 bases and J lost 0, with 12 bases in between. Germline V gene lookup returns CDR1 GTSNPN and CDR2 SVGIG (reference sequence). Here the CDR3 DNA reads TGTGCCTGGTTAGCGGTCCCTAGCACAGATACGCAGTATTTT. Its protein product is CAWLAVPSTDTQYF.

The rearrangement joins TRBV6-1 to TRBJ2-2, with D unresolved. V was shortened by 5 bases and J by 5 bases, with 15 bases between the two germline ends. The CDR3 sequence is 15 residues long. Germline CDR1 MNHNS, CDR2 SASEGT. Here the CDR3 DNA reads TGTGCCAGCAGTCCCCCTGGCCTGCTGACCGGGGAGCTGTTTTTT. It yields the protein CASSPPGLLTGELFF.

A single count supports this clone. The chain recombines TRBV5-1 with TRBJ1-5, with TRBD1 as a possible D gene (5 bases). The CDR3 is made up of 14 amino acids. V shed 4 bases and J shed 3 bases, with 11 bases lying between them. Germline lookup yields CDR1 SGHRS and CDR2 YFSETQ. The CDR3 region is CASSRDGNNQPQHF. CDR3 coding DNA: TGCGCCAGCAGCCGGGACGGTAACAATCAGCCCCAGCATTTT.

Concerning this clone itself: Other DNA sequences in the same sample also yield this CDR3. The gene calls are TRBV19 and TRBJ2-1; D unclear. CDR3 length equals 12 residues. Germline CDR1 is LNHDA and CDR2 is SQIVND (reference sequence). V lost 1 base to trimming and J lost 6 bases, with 4 bases between them. CDR3 nucleotides: TGTGCCAGTAGTATAGTGGGCAATGAGCAGTTCTTC. Translated, it gives CASSIVGNEQFF.

This chain connects TRBV28 to TRBJ1-3; 8 bases match TRBD1. The CDR3 covers 16 residues. CDR1 MDHEN and CDR2 SYDVKM come from the germline V gene. V dropped 6 bases and J dropped 0; count of bases not matched to a gene: 7. Written as DNA, the CDR3 is TGTGCCAGCAGAAATCAGGGGGCGATCTCTGGAAACACCATATATTTT. Its translation: CASRNQGAISGNTIYF.

The CDR3 sequence: CATSRDSGTGWEQPQHF. The DNA for the CDR3 is TGTGCCACCAGCAGAGACTCCGGGACAGGGTGGGAGCAGCCCCAGCATTTT. V is TRBV15 and J is TRBJ1-5, with 9 bases lining up with TRBD1. Trimming cost V 0 bases and J 7 bases; bases outside gene matches: 10. Per germline, CDR1 LNHNV and CDR2 YYDKDF (reference sequence). The CDR3 loop spans 17 amino acids. Filled out from reference TRBV15 and TRBJ1-5, the complete variable domain reads DAMVIQNPRYQVTQFGKPVTLSCSQTLNHNVMYWYQQKSSQAPKLLFHYYDKDFNNEADTPDNFQSRRPNTSFCFLDIRSPGLGDTAMYLCATSRDSGTGWEQPQHFGDGTRLSIL.